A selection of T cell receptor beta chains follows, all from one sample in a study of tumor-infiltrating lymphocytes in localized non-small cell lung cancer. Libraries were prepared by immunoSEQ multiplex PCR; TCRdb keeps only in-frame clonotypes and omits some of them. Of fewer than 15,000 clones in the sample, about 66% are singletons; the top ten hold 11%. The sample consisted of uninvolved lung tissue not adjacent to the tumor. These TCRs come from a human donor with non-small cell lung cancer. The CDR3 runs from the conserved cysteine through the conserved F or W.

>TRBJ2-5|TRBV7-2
CASSPSGRGGTETQYF
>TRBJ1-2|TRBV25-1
CASSPEGGPVYGYTF
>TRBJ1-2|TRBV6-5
CASSEVQSYTF
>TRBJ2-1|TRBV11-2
CASSLGVQSGEQFF
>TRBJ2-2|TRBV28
CAYSGRATTGELFF
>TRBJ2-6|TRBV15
CATSRDNSGANVLTF
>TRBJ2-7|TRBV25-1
CASSEYRTRINYEQYF
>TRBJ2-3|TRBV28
CASSFGGSTDTQYF
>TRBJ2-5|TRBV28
CASSFQGGQETQYF
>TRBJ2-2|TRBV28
CASRRTSGTNTGELFF
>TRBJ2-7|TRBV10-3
CAISEPRRTGSLEQYF
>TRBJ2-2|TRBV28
CASSFGGLDTGELFF
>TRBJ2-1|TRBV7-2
CASSPGSGGLYNEQFF
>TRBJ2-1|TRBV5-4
CASSQSWTGGYEQFF
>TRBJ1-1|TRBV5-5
CASSHGPREPSVAFF
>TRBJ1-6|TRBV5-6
CASSSRLRAKVNSPLHF
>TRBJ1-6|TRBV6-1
CASSRDRGNSPLHF
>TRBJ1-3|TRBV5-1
CASKEGSTFGNTIYF
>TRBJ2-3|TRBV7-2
CASSIRGGTTDTQYF
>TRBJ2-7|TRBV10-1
CASSVDEQYF